The TCR beta chain described here comes from a study of blood T cell repertoires in COVID-19. This CDR3 has 15 residues. Germline values: CDR1 LGHNA, CDR2 YNFKEQ. V gave up 0 bases and J gave up 4 bases, with 12 bases separating them. As handled by the study authors: Amplification of reference gene primers was used by the study to estimate nucleated cell counts. Libraries were prepared by immunoSEQ multiplex PCR; TCRdb keeps only in-frame clonotypes and omits some of them. V and J calls plus clone size are reproduced from that table; the DNA served to infer D and trimming. The table includes 130,000 to 150,000 clones, 88% detected once.

The material sequenced was peripheral blood. This chain joins TRBV4-2 and TRBJ1-1, with a tentative D call TRBD1 (6 bases). The sequence was obtained from a human donor in a cohort sampled during active COVID-19. The CDR3 here is CASSQDAPGVTEAFF. DNA for the CDR3: TGTGCCAGCAGCCAAGATGCCCCAGGGGTCACTGAAGCTTTCTTT.